The subject of this entry is one TCR beta chain. Its antigen remains unidentified. The germline V gene has CDR1 SGHRS and CDR2 YFSETQ. The CDR3 sequence is 15 residues long. The trim removed 0 bases at V and 7 bases at J, leaving 9 bases unmatched. The data originate from a study of T cells in localized non-small cell lung cancer. Overall study results and limits: Longer survival (overall) was linked to higher T cell density in blood. Tumor samples were not multi-region, leaving intratumor heterogeneity unexcluded. Across samples, adjacent lung featured a median roughly 60 of the top 100 tumor clones. Uninvolved nearby lung showed the greatest T cell clonality, exceeding that found in tumor.

Generated by immunoSEQ multiplex PCR, the TCRdb table keeps only in-frame clones and is missing some. The sample has roughly 5,200 clones; less than 50% are singletons. The source is a man between 40 and 75 years old with stage I lung adenocarcinoma. The specimen was lung tumor tissue, collected before any cancer treatment. V and J are TRBV5-1 and TRBJ2-5; 7 bases agree with TRBD1. The CDR3 protein is CASSLVGDSWGTQYF. CDR3 nucleotide sequence: TGCGCCAGCAGCTTGGTTGGGGACAGTTGGGGGACCCAGTACTTC.